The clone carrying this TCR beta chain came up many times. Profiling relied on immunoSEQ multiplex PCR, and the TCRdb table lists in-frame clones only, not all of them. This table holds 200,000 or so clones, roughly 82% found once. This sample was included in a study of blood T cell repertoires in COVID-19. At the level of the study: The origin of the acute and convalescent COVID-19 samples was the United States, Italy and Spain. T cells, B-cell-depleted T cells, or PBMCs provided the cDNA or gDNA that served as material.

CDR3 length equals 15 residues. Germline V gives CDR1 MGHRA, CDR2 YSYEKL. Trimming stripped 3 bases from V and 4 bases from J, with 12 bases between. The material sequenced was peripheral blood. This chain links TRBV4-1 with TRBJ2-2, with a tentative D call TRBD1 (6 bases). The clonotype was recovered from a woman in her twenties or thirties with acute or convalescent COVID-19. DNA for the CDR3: TGCGCCAGCAGCCAGGCAGGACAGTCCACCGGGGAGCTGTTTTTT. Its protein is CASSQAGQSTGELFF.